This TCR beta chain originates from a study of blood T cell repertoires in COVID-19 (dated by TCRdb to 2018 to 2020). The study in broad terms: The collaborator samples originated in the United States, Italy and Spain and spanned the acute and convalescent phases of COVID-19. The material from the prospective study consisted of cDNA or gDNA derived from T cells, B-cell-depleted T cells, or PBMCs. Subjects who had been exposed to COVID-19, were actively infected with it, or had recovered from it provided the deeply sampled blood TCRbeta repertoires that made up the dataset. A freely available public database, intended as a resource for researchers studying the immune response to SARS-CoV-2, is where the repertoires were released. Samples came from the ongoing ImmuneRACE study (first 160 participants) plus 1,254 subjects from 6 global collaborators. The sample metadata nearly always contained a de-identified subject ID, COVID-19 status, age in years and sex. Where HLA class I and class II types were available, the types were taken from metadata supplied by the sample provider, not from assay-based typing.

TCRbeta CDR3 regions were amplified from genomic DNA by means of the immunoSEQ Assay, a bias-controlled multiplex PCR. The authors' pipeline ran thus. The number of nucleated cells in each sample was estimated from the amplification of reference gene primers within the assay. To quantify the absolute abundance of each unique TCRbeta CDR3 rearrangement, sequence reads were collapsed and filtered. For each sample, productive Simpson clonality was calculated by taking the square root of Simpson's diversity index across productive rearrangements. TCRdb limited this immuneACCESS table to in-frame rearrangements with V and J called. A share of clones is missing; checked studies link under half to unresolved V genes, and the rest is unexplained. D and trimming come from the DNA, and the V and J calls and clone size come from that table. The sample table lists more than 250,000 clones, around 86% of them with a count of one. The ten largest make up 8.5% to 12% of the sample.

The paper as a whole reports these results and caveats: How much clinical and demographic metadata was included differed by source and by participant, and the metadata was provided uncurated.

Participants in the prospective study were aged roughly 18 to 89 years, lived in 24 United States geographic areas, and enrolled through a virtual design. Cohort assignment in the prospective study relied on participant-reported clinical history from a screening survey and a study questionnaire. For ImmuneRACE Cohort 3, a participant was defined as recovered based on two consecutive negative NP/OP PCR tests, clearance by a healthcare professional, or resolution of symptoms. In the prospective study, mobile phlebotomists collected whole blood, serum and a nasopharyngeal or oropharyngeal swab from each participant. Additional blood draws and questionnaires over an approximately two-month period could optionally be provided by prospective study participants. Before DNA extraction, blood samples from the prospective study were shipped at room temperature or frozen. From a lookup of the germline V gene (reference sequence), CDR1 and CDR2 are MNHNY and SVGAGI. The CDR3 runs 14 amino acids, cysteine and phenylalanine included. The read is trimmed to its CDR3 DNA, 42 bases read in frame from base 1. Clipping removes 4 bases from V and 2 bases from J, with 4 as the unmatched junction base count.

On this clone itself: What antigen it recognizes has not been identified. Base qualities are missing; no much larger clone stands one base away.

Sequencing was performed on PBMCs or T cells enriched from blood (not recorded which). In this chain, TRBV6-6 is recombined with TRBJ1-1; TRBD1 agrees with 7 junctional bases. The origin of this receptor is a woman aged 18-35 years who had recovered from COVID-19. The sequenced DNA is TGTGCCAGCAGTTTCAGGGGGGAAAACACTGAAGCTTTCTTT. It codes for CASSFRGENTEAFF.